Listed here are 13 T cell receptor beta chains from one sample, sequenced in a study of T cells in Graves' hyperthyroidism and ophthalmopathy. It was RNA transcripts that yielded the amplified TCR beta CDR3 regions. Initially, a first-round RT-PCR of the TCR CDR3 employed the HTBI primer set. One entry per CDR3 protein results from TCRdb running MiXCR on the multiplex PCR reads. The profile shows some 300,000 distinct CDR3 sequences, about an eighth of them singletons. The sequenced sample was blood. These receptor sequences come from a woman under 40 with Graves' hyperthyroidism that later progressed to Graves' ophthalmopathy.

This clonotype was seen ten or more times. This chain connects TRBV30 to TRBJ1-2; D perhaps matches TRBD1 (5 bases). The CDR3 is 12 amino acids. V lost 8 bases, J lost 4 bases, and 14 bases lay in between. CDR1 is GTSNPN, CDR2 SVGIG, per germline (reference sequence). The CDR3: CAGGRGGYGYTF. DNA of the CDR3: TGTGCCGGCGGCCGGGGGGGCTATGGCTACACCTTC.

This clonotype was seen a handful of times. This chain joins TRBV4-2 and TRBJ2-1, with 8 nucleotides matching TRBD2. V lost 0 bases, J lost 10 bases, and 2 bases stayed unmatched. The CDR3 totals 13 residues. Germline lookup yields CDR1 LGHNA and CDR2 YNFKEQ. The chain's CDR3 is CASSQEGLGEQFF. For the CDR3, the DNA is TGTGCCAGCAGCCAAGAGGGACTAGGCGAGCAGTTCTTC.

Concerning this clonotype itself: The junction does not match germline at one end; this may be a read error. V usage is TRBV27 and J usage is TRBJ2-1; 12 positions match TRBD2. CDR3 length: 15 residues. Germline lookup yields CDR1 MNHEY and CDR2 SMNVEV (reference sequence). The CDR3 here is CASQTSGSSYIEQFF. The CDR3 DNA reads TGTGCCAGCCAGACTAGCGGGAGCTCCTACATTGAGCAGTTCTTC.

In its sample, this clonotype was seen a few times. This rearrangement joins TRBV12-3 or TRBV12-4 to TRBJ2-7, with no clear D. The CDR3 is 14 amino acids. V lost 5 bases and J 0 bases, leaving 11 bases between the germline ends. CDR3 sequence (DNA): TGTGCCAGCAGTGTAGTGTTGAGCTCCTACGAGCAGTACTTC. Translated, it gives CASSVVLSSYEQYF.

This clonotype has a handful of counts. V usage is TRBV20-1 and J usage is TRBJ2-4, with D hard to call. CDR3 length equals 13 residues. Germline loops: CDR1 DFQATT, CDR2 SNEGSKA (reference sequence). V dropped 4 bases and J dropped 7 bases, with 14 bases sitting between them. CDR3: CSAITLTGNIQYF. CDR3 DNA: TGCAGTGCTATAACATTGACCGGCAACATTCAGTACTTC.

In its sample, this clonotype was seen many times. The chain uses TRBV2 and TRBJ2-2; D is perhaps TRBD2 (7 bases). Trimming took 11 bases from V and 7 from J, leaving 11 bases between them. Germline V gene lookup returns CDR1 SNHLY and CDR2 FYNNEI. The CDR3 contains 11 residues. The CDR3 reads CAWGGRGELFF. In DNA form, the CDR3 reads TGTGCCTGGGGGGGCCGCGGGGAGCTGTTTTTT. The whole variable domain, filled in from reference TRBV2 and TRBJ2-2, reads EPEVTQTPSHQVTQMGQEVILRCVPISNHLYFYWYRQILGQKVEFLVSFYNNEISEKSEIFDDQFSVERPDGSNFTLKIRSTKLEDSAMYFCAWGGRGELFFGEGSRLTVL.

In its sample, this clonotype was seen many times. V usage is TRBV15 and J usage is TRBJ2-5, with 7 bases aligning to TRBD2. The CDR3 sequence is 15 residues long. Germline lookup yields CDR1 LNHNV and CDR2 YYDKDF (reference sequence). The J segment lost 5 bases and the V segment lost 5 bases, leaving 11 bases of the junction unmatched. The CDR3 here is CATSYPSGNRETQYF. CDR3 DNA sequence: TGTGCCACCAGCTATCCTAGCGGAAACCGCGAGACCCAGTACTTC.

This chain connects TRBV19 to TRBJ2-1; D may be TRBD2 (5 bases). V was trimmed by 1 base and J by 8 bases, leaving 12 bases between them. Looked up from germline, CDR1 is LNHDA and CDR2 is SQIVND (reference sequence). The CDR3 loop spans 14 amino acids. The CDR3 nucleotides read TGTGCCAGTAGTATAGTGGAGAGGGCACATGAGCAGTTCTTC. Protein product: CASSIVERAHEQFF.

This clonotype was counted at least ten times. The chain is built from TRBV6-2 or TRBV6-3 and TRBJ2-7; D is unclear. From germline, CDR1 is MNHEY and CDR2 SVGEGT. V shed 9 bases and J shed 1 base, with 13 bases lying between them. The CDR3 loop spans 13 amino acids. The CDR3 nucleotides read TGTGCCAGACCATCACAGCCTTCCTACGAGCAGTACTTC. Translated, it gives CARPSQPSYEQYF.

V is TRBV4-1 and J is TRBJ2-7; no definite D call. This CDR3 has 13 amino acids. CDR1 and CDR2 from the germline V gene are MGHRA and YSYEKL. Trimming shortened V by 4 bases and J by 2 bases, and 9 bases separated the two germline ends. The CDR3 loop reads CASSRSYTYEQYF. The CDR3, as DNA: TGCGCCAGCAGCCGCTCGTATACCTACGAGCAGTACTTC.

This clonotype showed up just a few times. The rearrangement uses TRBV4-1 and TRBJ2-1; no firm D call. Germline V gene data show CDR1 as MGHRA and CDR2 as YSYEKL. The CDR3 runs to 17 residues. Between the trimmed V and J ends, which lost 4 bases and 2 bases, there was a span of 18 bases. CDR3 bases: TGCGCCAGCAGCCGCTCCCTAGGACGGGCCACCTACAATGAGCAGTTCTTC. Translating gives CASSRSLGRATYNEQFF.

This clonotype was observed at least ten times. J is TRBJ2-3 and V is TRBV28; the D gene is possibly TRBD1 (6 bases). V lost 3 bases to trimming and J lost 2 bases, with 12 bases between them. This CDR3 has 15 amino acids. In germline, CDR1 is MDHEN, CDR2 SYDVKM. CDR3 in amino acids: CASSLAGANTDTQYF. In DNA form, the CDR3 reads TGTGCCAGCAGTTTGGCAGGGGCGAACACAGATACGCAGTATTTT.

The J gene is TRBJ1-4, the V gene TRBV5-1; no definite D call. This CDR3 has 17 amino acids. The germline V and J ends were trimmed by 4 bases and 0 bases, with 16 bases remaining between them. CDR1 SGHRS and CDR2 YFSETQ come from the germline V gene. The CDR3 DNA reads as TGCGCCAGCAGCCCTGGCAACCCGTCCACAACTAATGAAAAACTGTTTTTT. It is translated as CASSPGNPSTTNEKLFF.